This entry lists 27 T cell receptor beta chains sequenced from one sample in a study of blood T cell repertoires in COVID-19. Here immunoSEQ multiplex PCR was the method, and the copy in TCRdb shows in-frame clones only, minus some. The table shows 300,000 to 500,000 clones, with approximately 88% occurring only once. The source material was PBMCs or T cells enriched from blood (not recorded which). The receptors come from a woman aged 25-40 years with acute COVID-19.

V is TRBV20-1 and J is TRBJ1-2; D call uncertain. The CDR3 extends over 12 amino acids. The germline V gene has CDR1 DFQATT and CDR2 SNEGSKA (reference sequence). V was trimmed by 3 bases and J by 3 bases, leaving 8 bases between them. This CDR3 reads CSASWADYGYTF. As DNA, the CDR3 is TGCAGTGCTAGTTGGGCAGACTATGGCTACACCTTC.

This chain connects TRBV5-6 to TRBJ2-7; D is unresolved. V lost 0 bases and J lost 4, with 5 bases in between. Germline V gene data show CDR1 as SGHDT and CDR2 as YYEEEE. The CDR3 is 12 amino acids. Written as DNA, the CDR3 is TGTGCCAGCAGCTTGGACGAGTACGAGCAGTACTTC. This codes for CASSLDEYEQYF.

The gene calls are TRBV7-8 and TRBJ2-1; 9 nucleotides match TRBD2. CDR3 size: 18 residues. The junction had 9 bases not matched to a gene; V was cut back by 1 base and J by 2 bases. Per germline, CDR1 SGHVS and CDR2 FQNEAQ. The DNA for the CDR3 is TGTGCCAGCAGCTTAGTTTCGGGCGGGGGGGCTACCTACAATGAGCAGTTCTTC. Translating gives CASSLVSGGGATYNEQFF.

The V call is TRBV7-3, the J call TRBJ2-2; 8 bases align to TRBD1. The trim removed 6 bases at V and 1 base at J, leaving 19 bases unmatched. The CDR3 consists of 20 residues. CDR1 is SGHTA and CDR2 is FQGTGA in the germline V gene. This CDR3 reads CASSLWDRLKGGGNTGELFF. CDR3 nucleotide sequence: TGTGCCAGCAGTCTCTGGGACAGGCTTAAGGGCGGTGGGAACACCGGGGAGCTGTTTTTT.

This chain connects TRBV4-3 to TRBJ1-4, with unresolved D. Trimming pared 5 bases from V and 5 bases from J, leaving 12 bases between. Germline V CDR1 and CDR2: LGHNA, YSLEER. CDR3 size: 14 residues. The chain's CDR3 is CASSKELSNEKLFF. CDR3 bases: TGCGCCAGCAGCAAGGAACTATCGAATGAAAAACTGTTTTTT.

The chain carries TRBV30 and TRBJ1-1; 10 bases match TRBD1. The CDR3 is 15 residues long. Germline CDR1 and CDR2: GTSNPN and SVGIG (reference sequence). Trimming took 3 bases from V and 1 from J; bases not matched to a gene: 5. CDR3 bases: TGTGCCTGGAGACGACAGGGGGCCAAGAACACTGAAGCTTTCTTT. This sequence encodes CAWRRQGAKNTEAFF.

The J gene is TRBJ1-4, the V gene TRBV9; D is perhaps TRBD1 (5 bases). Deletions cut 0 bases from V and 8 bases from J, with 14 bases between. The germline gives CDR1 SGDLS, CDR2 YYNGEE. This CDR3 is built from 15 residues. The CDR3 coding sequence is TGTGCCAGCAGCGTAGCGGGCAGGGCGGAAGAAAAACTGTTTTTT. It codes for CASSVAGRAEEKLFF. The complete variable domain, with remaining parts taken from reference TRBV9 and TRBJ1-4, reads DSGVTQTPKHLITATGQRVTLRCSPRSGDLSVYWYQQSLDQGLQFLIQYYNGEERAKGNILERFSAQQFPDLHSELNLSSLELGDSALYFCASSVAGRAEEKLFFGSGTQLSVL.

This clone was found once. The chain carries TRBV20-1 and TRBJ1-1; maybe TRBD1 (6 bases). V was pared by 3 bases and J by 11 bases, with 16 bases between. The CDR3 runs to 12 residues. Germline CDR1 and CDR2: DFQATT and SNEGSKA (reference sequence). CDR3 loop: CSASNRVTGAFF. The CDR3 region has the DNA TGCAGTGCTAGTAACAGGGTTACGGGGGCTTTCTTT.

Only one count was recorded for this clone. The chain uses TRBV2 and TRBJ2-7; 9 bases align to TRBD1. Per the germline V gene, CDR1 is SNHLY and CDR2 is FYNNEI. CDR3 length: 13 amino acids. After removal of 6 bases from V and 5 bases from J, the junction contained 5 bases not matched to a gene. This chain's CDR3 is CASRWDRVNEQYF. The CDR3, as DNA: TGTGCCAGCAGATGGGACAGGGTAAACGAGCAGTACTTC.

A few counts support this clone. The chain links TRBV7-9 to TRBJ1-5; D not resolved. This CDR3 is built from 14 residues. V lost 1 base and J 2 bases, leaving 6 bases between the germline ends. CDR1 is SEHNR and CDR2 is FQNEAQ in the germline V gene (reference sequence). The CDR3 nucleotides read TGTGCCAGCAGCTTAGGTTATGGCAATCAGCCCCAGCATTTT. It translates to CASSLGYGNQPQHF.

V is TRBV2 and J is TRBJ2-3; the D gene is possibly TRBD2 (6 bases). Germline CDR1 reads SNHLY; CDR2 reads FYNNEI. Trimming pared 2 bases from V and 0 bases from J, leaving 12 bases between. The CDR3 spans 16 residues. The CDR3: CASSEMSGRSTDTQYF. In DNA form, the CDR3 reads TGTGCCAGCAGTGAAATGAGCGGGCGAAGCACAGATACGCAGTATTTT.

CDR3 in DNA: TGTGCCAGCAGCCCGACTAGCGACGCCGAGCAGTACTTC. Its protein is CASSPTSDAEQYF. The V gene is TRBV7-9, the J gene TRBJ2-7; 8 bases line up with TRBD2. The CDR3 has 13 amino acids. The V gene end was trimmed by 5 bases and the J gene end by 6 bases; junction bases not matched to a gene: 6. Germline values: CDR1 SEHNR, CDR2 FQNEAQ (reference sequence).

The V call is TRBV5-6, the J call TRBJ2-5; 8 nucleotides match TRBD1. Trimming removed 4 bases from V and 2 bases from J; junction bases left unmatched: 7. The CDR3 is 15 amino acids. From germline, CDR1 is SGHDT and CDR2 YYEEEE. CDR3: CASSIDRGPQETQYF. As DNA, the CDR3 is TGTGCCAGCAGCATTGACAGGGGTCCTCAAGAGACCCAGTACTTC.

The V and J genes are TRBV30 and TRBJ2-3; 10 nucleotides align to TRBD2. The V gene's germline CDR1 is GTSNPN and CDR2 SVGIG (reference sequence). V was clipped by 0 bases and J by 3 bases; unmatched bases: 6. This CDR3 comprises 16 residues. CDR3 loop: CAWSVASGGSTDTQYF. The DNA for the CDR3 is TGTGCCTGGAGTGTTGCTAGCGGGGGTTCGACAGATACGCAGTATTTT.

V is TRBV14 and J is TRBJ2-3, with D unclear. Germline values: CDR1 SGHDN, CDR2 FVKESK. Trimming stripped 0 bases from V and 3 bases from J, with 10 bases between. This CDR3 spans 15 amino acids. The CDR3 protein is CASSQDLRRTDTQYF. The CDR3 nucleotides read TGTGCCAGCAGCCAAGATCTCAGGCGTACAGATACGCAGTATTTT.

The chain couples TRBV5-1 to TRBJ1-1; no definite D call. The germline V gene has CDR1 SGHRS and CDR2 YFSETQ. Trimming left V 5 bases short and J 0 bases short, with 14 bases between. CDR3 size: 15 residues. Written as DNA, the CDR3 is TGCGCCAGCAGAGCTAGGGCGGGGATGAACACTGAAGCTTTCTTT. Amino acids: CASRARAGMNTEAFF.

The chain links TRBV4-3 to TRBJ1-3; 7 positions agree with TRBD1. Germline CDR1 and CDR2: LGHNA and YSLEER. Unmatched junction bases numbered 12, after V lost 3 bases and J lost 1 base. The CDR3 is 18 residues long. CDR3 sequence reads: CASSQGYQGTASGNTIYF. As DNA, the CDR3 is TGCGCCAGCAGCCAGGGGTACCAAGGGACAGCGTCTGGAAACACCATATATTTT.

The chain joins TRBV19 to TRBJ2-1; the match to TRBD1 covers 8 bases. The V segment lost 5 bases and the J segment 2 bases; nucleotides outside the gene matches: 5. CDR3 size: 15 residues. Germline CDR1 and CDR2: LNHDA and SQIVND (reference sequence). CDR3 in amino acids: CASSYTGGAYNEQFF. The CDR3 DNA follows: TGTGCCAGTAGTTATACAGGGGGAGCCTACAATGAGCAGTTCTTC. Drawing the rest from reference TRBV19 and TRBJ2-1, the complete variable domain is DGGITQSPKYLFRKEGQNVTLSCEQNLNHDAMYWYRQDPGQGLRLIYYSQIVNDFQKGDIAEGYSVSREKKESFPLTVTSAQKNPTAFYLCASSYTGGAYNEQFFGPGTRLTVL.

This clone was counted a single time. The DNA of the CDR3 is TGCGCCACCGCAACGCGGGGAACCGGGGAGCTGTTTTTT. Protein: CATATRGTGELFF. The V gene is TRBV10-1, the J gene TRBJ2-2; possible D gene TRBD2, 6 bases. Trimming removed 10 bases at V and 5 bases at J, with 14 bases between. Germline V gene data show CDR1 as WNHNN and CDR2 as SYGVQD (reference sequence). This CDR3 is built from 13 residues.

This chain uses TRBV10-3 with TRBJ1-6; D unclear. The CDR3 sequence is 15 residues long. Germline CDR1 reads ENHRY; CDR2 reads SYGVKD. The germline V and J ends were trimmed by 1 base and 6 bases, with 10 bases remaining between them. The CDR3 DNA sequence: TGTGCCATCAGTGAGTTGGGCAGCTTTAATTCACCCCTCCACTTT. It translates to CAISELGSFNSPLHF.

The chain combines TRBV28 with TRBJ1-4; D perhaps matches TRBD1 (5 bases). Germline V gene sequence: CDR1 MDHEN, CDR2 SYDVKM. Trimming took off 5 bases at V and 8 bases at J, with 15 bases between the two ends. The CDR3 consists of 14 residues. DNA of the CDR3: TGTGCCAGCAGTCCGCCGGGGGGTCTCGAAAAACTGTTTTTT. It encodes CASSPPGGLEKLFF.

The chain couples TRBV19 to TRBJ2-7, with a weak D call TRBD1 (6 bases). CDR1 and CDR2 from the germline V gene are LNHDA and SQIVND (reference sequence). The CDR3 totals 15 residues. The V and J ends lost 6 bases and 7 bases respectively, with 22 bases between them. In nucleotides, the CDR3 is TGTGCCAGTAGCCGATTCGGACAGATCGATGGAGAGCAGTACTTC. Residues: CASSRFGQIDGEQYF.

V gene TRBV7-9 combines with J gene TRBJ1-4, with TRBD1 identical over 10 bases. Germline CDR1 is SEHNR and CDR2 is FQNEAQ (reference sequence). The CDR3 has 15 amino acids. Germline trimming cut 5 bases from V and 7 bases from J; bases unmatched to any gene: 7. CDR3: CASSPTGGAGEKLFF. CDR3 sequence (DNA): TGTGCCAGCAGCCCGACAGGGGGCGCTGGTGAAAAACTGTTTTTT.

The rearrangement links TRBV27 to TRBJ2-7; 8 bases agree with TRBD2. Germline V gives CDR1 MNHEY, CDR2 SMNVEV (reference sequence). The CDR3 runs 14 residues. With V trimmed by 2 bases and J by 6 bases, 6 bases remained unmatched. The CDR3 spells CASSLRGGLFEQYF. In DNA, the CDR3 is TGTGCCAGCAGTTTACGGGGGGGACTATTCGAGCAGTACTTC.

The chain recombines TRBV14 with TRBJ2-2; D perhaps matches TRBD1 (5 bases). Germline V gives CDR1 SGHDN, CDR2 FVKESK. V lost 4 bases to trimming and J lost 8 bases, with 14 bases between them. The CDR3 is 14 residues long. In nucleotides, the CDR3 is TGTGCCAGCAGCCTTACTCAGGGCGGAGGGGAGCTGTTTTTT. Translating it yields CASSLTQGGGELFF.

The CDR3, as DNA: TGTGCCAGCCTCCGGGGGAGAGACCCCCTACGGGGCACCGGGGAGCTGTTTTTT. It translates to CASLRGRDPLRGTGELFF. The chain links TRBV7-6 to TRBJ2-2, with a tentative D call TRBD2 (6 bases). Germline loops: CDR1 SGHVS, CDR2 FNYEAQ. The V end lost 8 bases, the J end lost 4 bases, and 26 bases lay between the germline ends. The CDR3 runs to 18 residues.

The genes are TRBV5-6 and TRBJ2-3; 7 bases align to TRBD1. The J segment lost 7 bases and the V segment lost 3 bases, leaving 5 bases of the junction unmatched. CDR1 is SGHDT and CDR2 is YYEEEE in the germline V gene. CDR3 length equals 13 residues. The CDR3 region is CASSSRQGNTQYF. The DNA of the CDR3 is TGTGCCAGCAGCTCGCGACAGGGCAATACGCAGTATTTT.